The 27 T cell receptor beta chains in this list originate from one sample, sequenced in a study of T cell responses to AZD1222 COVID-19 vaccine. Using immunoSEQ multiplex PCR, the repertoire was profiled, and TCRdb retains in-frame clones only, with some absent. Of over 85,000 clones listed, approximately 90% were seen once; the top ten hold roughly 13%. The starting material was peripheral blood, obtained on day 0 of AZD1222 vaccination. These receptors all come from an adult in good health.

This clone was detected only once. The chain links TRBV30 to TRBJ2-5; D not certain. The germline V and J ends were trimmed by 2 bases and 5 bases, with 6 bases remaining between them. The CDR3 consists of 11 residues. CDR1 and CDR2 from the germline V gene are GTSNPN and SVGIG (reference sequence). DNA of the CDR3: TGTGCCTGGAGTATGGGGGAGACCCAGTACTTC. Its translation: CAWSMGETQYF.

The chain carries TRBV3-1 (or the pseudogene TRBV3-2) and TRBJ2-2; 8 bases are shared with TRBD1. The CDR3 loop spans 16 amino acids. CDR1 is LGHDT and CDR2 is YNNKEL in the germline V gene (reference sequence). Germline trimming cut 1 base from V and 5 bases from J; bases unmatched to any gene: 6. The CDR3 bases are TGTGCCAGCAGCCAAGCGAAACAGGGGGATACCGGGGAGCTGTTTTTT. It specifies CASSQAKQGDTGELFF.

CDR3 DNA sequence: TGTGCCAGTAAAAACTTGAACACTGAAGCTTTCTTT. Amino acids: CASKNLNTEAFF. This chain connects TRBV19 to TRBJ1-1; no clear D gene. Germline-derived CDR1 and CDR2 are LNHDA and SQIVND (reference sequence). The length of the CDR3 is 12 residues. V lost 7 bases to trimming and J lost 0 bases, with 6 bases between them.

The chain recombines TRBV6-1 with TRBJ2-3, with TRBD2 matching over 9 bases. The CDR3 is made up of 17 amino acids. J was trimmed by 3 bases and V by 2 bases; bases with no gene match: 9. Germline V gene sequence: CDR1 MNHNS, CDR2 SASEGT. The CDR3 region has the DNA TGTGCCAGCAGTGAATACCATGGCGGGGGGGCAACAGATACGCAGTATTTT. The encoded protein is CASSEYHGGGATDTQYF.

This chain joins TRBV6-1 and TRBJ1-1; D is undetermined. The CDR3 contains 12 residues. CDR1 is MNHNS, CDR2 SASEGT, per germline. V lost 0 bases and J 10 bases, leaving 9 bases between the germline ends. The chain's CDR3 is CASSEARTRAFF. The CDR3 DNA sequence: TGTGCCAGCAGTGAAGCTCGAACGAGAGCTTTCTTT.

This chain connects TRBV5-1 to TRBJ1-2; 8 bases match TRBD1. The CDR3 has 16 amino acids. Losses at the gene ends were 0 bases for V and 4 bases for J; bases not matched to a gene: 8. Per the germline V gene, CDR1 is SGHRS and CDR2 is YFSETQ. The CDR3 reads CASSLGTGQGGYGYTF. The CDR3 bases are TGCGCCAGCAGCTTGGGGACCGGACAGGGAGGCTATGGCTACACCTTC.

The rearrangement links TRBV2 to TRBJ1-4, with D hard to call. CDR1 is SNHLY and CDR2 is FYNNEI in the germline V gene. V dropped 9 bases and J dropped 5 bases, with 7 bases sitting between them. The CDR3 is made up of 11 amino acids. CDR3 amino acids: CARRRNEKLFF. The CDR3 DNA sequence: TGTGCCAGGAGACGGAATGAAAAACTGTTTTTT.

This chain joins TRBV7-2 and TRBJ1-5, with TRBD1 matching over 8 bases. Trimming removed 3 bases from V and 4 bases from J; junction bases left unmatched: 8. CDR1 and CDR2 from the germline V gene are SGHTA and FQGNSA. CDR3 length equals 16 residues. As DNA, the CDR3 is TGTGCCAGCAGCTTTACCGGGACAGGAAGAAATCAGCCCCAGCATTTT. It translates to CASSFTGTGRNQPQHF.

The chain employs TRBV4-3 and TRBJ2-2; D unresolved. The CDR3 extends over 15 amino acids. Germline V gene lookup returns CDR1 LGHNA and CDR2 YSLEER. Trimming removed 0 bases from V and 4 bases from J, with 9 bases in between. CDR3: CASSQESRVTGELFF. CDR3 bases: TGCGCCAGCAGCCAAGAGAGTAGGGTCACCGGGGAGCTGTTTTTT.

The chain employs TRBV3-1 (or the pseudogene TRBV3-2) and TRBJ2-7; tentatively, D is TRBD1 (6 bases). Germline values: CDR1 LGHDT, CDR2 YNNKEL (reference sequence). The CDR3 length is 13 residues. Between the trimmed V and J ends, which lost 4 bases and 5 bases, there was a span of 12 bases. CDR3 amino acids: CASSPWDIHEQYF. The CDR3 region has the DNA TGTGCCAGCAGCCCATGGGACATCCACGAGCAGTACTTC.

The chain employs TRBV29-1 and TRBJ1-1; D is uncertain. Germline values: CDR1 SQVTM, CDR2 ANQGSEA. Trimming cost V 7 bases and J 10 bases, with 7 bases left between them. This CDR3 has 8 amino acids. This CDR3 reads CSGGGAFF. The DNA for the CDR3 is TGCAGCGGAGGAGGAGCTTTCTTT.

The V gene is TRBV3-1 (or the pseudogene TRBV3-2), the J gene TRBJ1-2, with D possibly TRBD1 on 5 matching bases. The CDR3 length is 13 residues. The V end was cut by 4 bases, the J end by 1 base, with 7 bases between. The V gene's germline CDR1 is LGHDT and CDR2 YNNKEL (reference sequence). The CDR3 sequence: CASSPGGNYGYTF. CDR3 DNA sequence: TGTGCCAGCAGCCCCGGGGGTAACTATGGCTACACCTTC.

This chain links TRBV6-5 with TRBJ2-3; TRBD1 agrees at 9 bases. Germline assignment: CDR1 MNHEY and CDR2 SVGAGI. There are 15 residues in the CDR3. The V gene end was trimmed by 6 bases and the J gene end by 8 bases; junction bases not matched to a gene: 12. The DNA for the CDR3 is TGTGCCAGCAGGGGACTTTCGACAGGGGGGGGTACGCAGTATTTT. Translating gives CASRGLSTGGGTQYF.

The V call is TRBV4-1, the J call TRBJ2-1; D possibly corresponds to TRBD1 (6 bases). Germline assignment: CDR1 MGHRA and CDR2 YSYEKL. The V end lost 0 bases, the J end lost 1 base, and 19 bases lay between the germline ends. CDR3 size: 19 residues. The CDR3 loop reads CASSQDVSGGQLSYNEQFF. The CDR3 region has the DNA TGCGCCAGCAGCCAAGATGTTTCTGGGGGACAACTATCCTACAATGAGCAGTTCTTC.

This clone has just one count. The chain has TRBV20-1 and TRBJ1-4, with D unresolved. V was trimmed by 1 base and J by 8 bases, leaving 2 bases between them. Germline V gene data show CDR1 as DFQATT and CDR2 as SNEGSKA (reference sequence). The CDR3 has 10 amino acids. The CDR3: CSARGEKLFF. CDR3 coding DNA: TGCAGTGCTAGAGGGGAAAAACTGTTTTTT.

The rearrangement uses TRBV19 and TRBJ1-1, with 9 bases matching TRBD1. CDR1 and CDR2 (germline): LNHDA, SQIVND (reference sequence). J gave up 5 bases and V 5 bases, and 3 bases lay outside the gene matches. This CDR3 has 13 amino acids. CDR3 sequence: CASSYRGLTEAFF. The DNA of the CDR3 is TGTGCCAGTAGTTACAGGGGGCTGACTGAAGCTTTCTTT. The whole variable domain, remainder taken from reference TRBV19 and TRBJ1-1, is DGGITQSPKYLFRKEGQNVTLSCEQNLNHDAMYWYRQDPGQGLRLIYYSQIVNDFQKGDIAEGYSVSREKKESFPLTVTSAQKNPTAFYLCASSYRGLTEAFFGQGTRLTVV.

The chain employs TRBV5-4 and TRBJ2-7, with TRBD1 matching over 9 bases. Germline V CDR1 and CDR2: SGHNT, YYREEE (reference sequence). There are 13 residues in the CDR3. Trimming at V came to 4 bases and at J to 5 bases, leaving 4 bases not matched to a gene. CDR3 coding DNA: TGTGCCAGCAGCAACAGGGGGCTAAACGAGCAGTACTTC. This codes for CASSNRGLNEQYF.

The chain employs TRBV3-1 (or the pseudogene TRBV3-2) and TRBJ1-5; D not resolved. Germline V lookup: CDR1 LGHDT, CDR2 YNNKEL (reference sequence). V shed 4 bases and J shed 1 base, with 8 bases lying between them. The CDR3 loop spans 14 amino acids. In nucleotides, the CDR3 is TGTGCCAGCAGCCCCGGACGGAGCAATCAGCCCCAGCATTTT. Translating it yields CASSPGRSNQPQHF.

The chain employs TRBV7-9 and TRBJ2-1; 8 positions agree with TRBD1. CDR3 length equals 16 residues. The ends lost 5 bases at V and 0 bases at J; junction bases unmatched: 6. Germline V CDR1 and CDR2: SEHNR, FQNEAQ (reference sequence). The CDR3 bases are TGTGCCAGCAGCCGGGGACAGGCGAGCTCCTACAATGAGCAGTTCTTC. It encodes CASSRGQASSYNEQFF. The full variable domain, with the rest looked up from reference TRBV7-9 and TRBJ2-1, is DTGVSQNPRHKITKRGQNVTFRCDPISEHNRLYWYRQTLGQGPEFLTYFQNEAQLEKSRLLSDRFSAERPKGSFSTLEIQRTEQGDSAMYLCASSRGQASSYNEQFFGPGTRLTVL.

The chain links TRBV18 to TRBJ1-2; TRBD1 matches at 7 bases. CDR3 length: 14 residues. J gave up 6 bases and V 3 bases, and 7 bases lay outside the gene matches. Germline V gene sequence: CDR1 KGHSH, CDR2 LQKENI. The CDR3 nucleotides read TGTGCCAGCTCACCCGACAGGGCTTACGATGGCTACACCTTC. This codes for CASSPDRAYDGYTF.

This sequence joins TRBV7-3 and TRBJ1-3; D is unclear. V dropped 5 bases and J dropped 4 bases, with 12 bases sitting between them. Germline-derived CDR1 and CDR2 are SGHTA and FQGTGA. CDR3 size: 14 residues. The CDR3 nucleotides read TGTGCCAGCAGCCCCTCTGGTTCAGGAAACACCATATATTTT. Its protein product is CASSPSGSGNTIYF.

This chain uses TRBV5-6 with TRBJ2-3; 9 bases are shared with TRBD1. CDR1 and CDR2 (germline): SGHDT, YYEEEE. The J segment lost 4 bases and the V segment lost 4 bases, leaving 10 bases of the junction unmatched. The CDR3 covers 16 residues. The CDR3 sequence is CASSLGTGIEADTQYF. CDR3 coding DNA: TGTGCCAGCAGCCTCGGGACAGGGATCGAAGCAGATACGCAGTATTTT.

In its sample, this clone was seen once. The rearrangement uses TRBV6-1 and TRBJ1-1; 7 bases match TRBD1. V lost 4 bases to trimming and J lost 0 bases; unmatched junction nucleotides: 8. Germline CDR1 and CDR2: MNHNS and SASEGT. The CDR3 sequence is 16 residues long. In nucleotides, the CDR3 is TGTGCCAGCAGTGTAGGGGACAGAACCTTGAACACTGAAGCTTTCTTT. It codes for CASSVGDRTLNTEAFF.

This chain uses TRBV5-1 with TRBJ2-5, with 7 bases fitting TRBD1. V lost 0 bases, J lost 5 bases, and 4 bases stayed unmatched. The length of the CDR3 is 14 residues. Looked up from germline, CDR1 is SGHRS and CDR2 is YFSETQ. CDR3 in DNA: TGCGCCAGCAGCTTGGGACAGGGTGTGGAGACCCAGTACTTC. Amino acids: CASSLGQGVETQYF.

This chain uses TRBV5-1 with TRBJ2-7; D is perhaps TRBD2 (5 bases). CDR3 length equals 12 residues. Trimming took off 5 bases at V and 4 bases at J, with 10 bases between the two ends. Germline loops: CDR1 SGHRS, CDR2 YFSETQ. CDR3 residues: CASSSSSYEQYF. The CDR3 DNA reads as TGCGCCAGCAGTTCTAGCAGTTACGAGCAGTACTTC. The full variable domain, with the rest looked up from reference TRBV5-1 and TRBJ2-7, is KAGVTQTPRYLIKTRGQQVTLSCSPISGHRSVSWYQQTPGQGLQFLFEYFSETQRNKGNFPGRFSGRQFSNSRSEMNVSTLELGDSALYLCASSSSSYEQYFGPGTRLTVT.

The rearrangement links TRBV9 to TRBJ2-7; D remains ambiguous. CDR1 is SGDLS, CDR2 YYNGEE, per germline. CDR3 length: 14 amino acids. Trimming left V 0 bases short and J 0 bases short, with 7 bases between. For the CDR3, the DNA is TGTGCCAGCAGCGTAGGTCTGGGCTCCTACGAGCAGTACTTC. As protein: CASSVGLGSYEQYF. Looking up the rest from reference TRBV9 and TRBJ2-7 gives the full variable domain: DSGVTQTPKHLITATGQRVTLRCSPRSGDLSVYWYQQSLDQGLQFLIQYYNGEERAKGNILERFSAQQFPDLHSELNLSSLELGDSALYFCASSVGLGSYEQYFGPGTRLTVT.

V is TRBV9 and J is TRBJ1-2; 9 nucleotides agree with TRBD1. The V segment lost 0 bases and the J segment 2 bases; nucleotides outside the gene matches: 2. Germline V CDR1 and CDR2: SGDLS, YYNGEE. CDR3 size: 15 residues. The CDR3 protein is CASSVAGQGNYGYTF. CDR3 DNA: TGTGCCAGCAGCGTAGCGGGACAGGGAAACTATGGCTACACCTTC.